What follows describes a single TCR beta chain. Antigen unknown. V dropped 1 base and J dropped 4 bases, with 14 bases sitting between them. Germline V gives CDR1 SGHRS, CDR2 YFSETQ. The CDR3 is 15 residues long. This record comes from a study of long-term antiretroviral therapy in people with HIV. The study's findings and limits: At every time point, clones expanded before ART dominated the repertoire. After ART, diversity increased yet remained lower than transplant donor controls. Blood draws took place between the mid-2000s and the late 2010s and possibly involved older ART regimens.

People in the study who had HIV all got their treatment in the United States. Researchers ran immunoSEQ v3.0 at survey level. TCRdb's copy holds only in-frame clones and misses some; the assay was immunoSEQ multiplex PCR. The repertoire consists of fewer than 30,000 clones, with around 84% occurring once and the leading ten covering 5% to 6.5%. The TCR comes from a young man with HIV. The rearrangement uses TRBV5-1 and TRBJ1-2, with TRBD1 as a possible D gene (5 bases). Specimen: unsorted PBMCs, collected 4.4 years after starting antiretroviral therapy. The CDR3 here is CASSLSSGQRYGYTF. CDR3 bases: TGCGCCAGCAGCTTGTCCTCAGGACAACGCTATGGCTACACCTTC. Filled out from reference TRBV5-1 and TRBJ1-2, the complete variable domain reads KAGVTQTPRYLIKTRGQQVTLSCSPISGHRSVSWYQQTPGQGLQFLFEYFSETQRNKGNFPGRFSGRQFSNSRSEMNVSTLELGDSALYLCASSLSSGQRYGYTFGSGTRLTVV.